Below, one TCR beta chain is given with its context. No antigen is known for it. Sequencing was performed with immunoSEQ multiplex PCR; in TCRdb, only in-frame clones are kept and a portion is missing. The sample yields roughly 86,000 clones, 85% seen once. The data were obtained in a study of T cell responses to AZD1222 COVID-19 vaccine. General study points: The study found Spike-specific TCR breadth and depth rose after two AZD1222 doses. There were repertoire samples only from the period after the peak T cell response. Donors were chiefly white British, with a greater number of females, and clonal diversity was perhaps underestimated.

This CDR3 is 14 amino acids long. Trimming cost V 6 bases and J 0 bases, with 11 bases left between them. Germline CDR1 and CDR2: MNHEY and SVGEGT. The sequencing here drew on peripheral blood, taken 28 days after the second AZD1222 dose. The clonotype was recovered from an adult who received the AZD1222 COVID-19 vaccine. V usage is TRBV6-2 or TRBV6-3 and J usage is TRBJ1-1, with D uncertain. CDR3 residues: CASSLLPVNTEAFF. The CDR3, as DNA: TGTGCCAGCAGCCTACTCCCGGTGAACACTGAAGCTTTCTTT.